Included here is one T cell receptor beta chain sequence, with context. Its target is not known. The data derive from a study of T cells after yellow fever vaccination. On the study more broadly: It was SMART-Seq v4 Ultra Low Input that prepared the fractions with low cell numbers. General observations from the study: After the booster, over 95% of CD4 and around nine tenths of CD8 primary-response clones were re-detected. A weaker but faster secondary response was observed, peaking on day 5 versus 15. Within FACS-sorted repertoires, abundant clonotypes contaminating from the bulk population could be present.

TCRdb analysed the 5' RACE reads with MiXCR anew, one entry per CDR3 protein. The sample carries 500,000 to 650,000 distinct CDR3 sequences, around an eighth recorded once. The V segment lost 6 bases and the J segment 4 bases; nucleotides outside the gene matches: 7. CDR1 is DFQATT, CDR2 SNEGSKA, per germline (reference sequence). The CDR3 runs to 13 residues. The receptor was isolated from a man aged 25 to 40 who received the YFV17D yellow fever vaccine. This specimen was PBMCs, taken on the day of the yellow fever booster vaccination. The J gene is TRBJ2-5, the V gene TRBV20-1; 8 positions match TRBD1. Written as DNA, the CDR3 is TGCAGTGCCAGGACAGGGAATGTAGAGACCCAGTACTTC. Protein product: CSARTGNVETQYF.